These T cell receptor beta chains were read from a single sample in a study of Ad26.COV2.S vaccination and SARS-CoV-2 variants. The assay was immunoSEQ multiplex PCR, and TCRdb's table has in-frame clones only and misses some. The data contain fewer than 400,000 clones, roughly 80% of them seen just once; the ten biggest clones take up 2% to 2.5%. The material sequenced was peripheral blood, taken in a trial of Ad26.COV2.S vaccine versus placebo. The receptors shown here come from a person between 18 and 65 years old who received the Ad26.COV2.S COVID-19 vaccine or a placebo. The CDR3 runs from the conserved cysteine through the conserved F or W. Fields, in order: clone size, V gene, J gene, CDR3 length, D gene, CDR3 protein, CDR3 DNA. The D gene is left open where the match is weak. Expanded clones get a size class; other rows say once, few or many, or leave the size out.

size: -
V: TRBV6-4
J: TRBJ1-1
length: 14
D: -
CDR3: CASSEQGTNTEAFF
DNA: TGTGCCAGCAGTGAGCAGGGGACAAACACTGAAGCTTTCTTT

size: -
V: TRBV6-4
J: TRBJ2-2
length: 14
D: -
CDR3: CASSLTGYTGELFF
DNA: TGTGCCAGCAGCCTGACAGGATACACCGGGGAGCTGTTTTTT

size: -
V: TRBV10-2
J: TRBJ2-3
length: 15
D: -
CDR3: CASSATRTLTDTQYF
DNA: TGCGCCAGCAGTGCCACTAGGACCCTCACAGATACGCAGTATTTT

size: -
V: TRBV3-1/TRBV3-2
J: TRBJ2-7
length: 11
D: -
CDR3: CASSQEYEQYF
DNA: TGTGCCAGCAGCCAAGAATACGAGCAGTACTTC

size: -
V: TRBV18
J: TRBJ2-3
length: 14
D: -
CDR3: CASSRTRGMDTQYF
DNA: TGTGCCAGCTCACGGACCCGTGGTATGGATACGCAGTATTTT

size: -
V: TRBV28
J: TRBJ2-7
length: 14
D: TRBD1
CDR3: CASSLRQGSAEQYF
DNA: TGTGCCAGCAGTTTGCGACAGGGCAGCGCCGAGCAGTACTTC

size: -
V: TRBV28
J: TRBJ2-7
length: 14
D: TRBD1
CDR3: CASGAGTETYEQYF
DNA: TGTGCCAGCGGGGCCGGGACAGAGACCTACGAGCAGTACTTC

size: -
V: TRBV7-8
J: TRBJ2-7
length: 14
D: -
CDR3: CASSLAGTAAAQYF
DNA: TGTGCCAGCAGCTTAGCCGGGACTGCCGCGGCGCAGTACTTC

size: -
V: TRBV5-1
J: TRBJ1-5
length: 15
D: TRBD1
CDR3: CASSFTGGSNQPQHF
DNA: TGCGCCAGCAGCTTTACAGGGGGTAGCAATCAGCCCCAGCATTTT

size: -
V: TRBV30
J: TRBJ1-5
length: 16
D: -
CDR3: CAWSVRGYSFDQPQHF
DNA: TGTGCCTGGAGTGTACGGGGCTATTCTTTTGATCAGCCCCAGCATTTT

size: -
V: TRBV6-5
J: TRBJ1-5
length: 15
D: -
CDR3: CASTLRWPGNQPQHF
DNA: TGTGCCAGCACCCTGAGGTGGCCAGGCAATCAGCCCCAGCATTTT

size: many
V: TRBV29-1
J: TRBJ2-2
length: 13
D: -
CDR3: CSVAPTRTGELFF
DNA: TGCAGCGTTGCCCCTACCCGTACCGGGGAGCTGTTTTTT

size: once
V: TRBV6-6
J: TRBJ1-1
length: 13
D: -
CDR3: CASYGWGNTEAFF
DNA: TGTGCCTCTTATGGTTGGGGGAACACTGAAGCTTTCTTT

size: -
V: TRBV5-1
J: TRBJ2-3
length: 16
D: TRBD2
CDR3: CASSLLAGGRGDTQYF
DNA: TGCGCCAGCAGCTTACTAGCGGGGGGTCGTGGAGATACGCAGTATTTT

size: -
V: TRBV7-2
J: TRBJ1-1
length: 16
D: TRBD1
CDR3: CASSLRTGGRGTEAFF
DNA: TGTGCCAGCAGCCTAAGGACAGGGGGAAGGGGGACTGAAGCTTTCTTT

size: -
V: TRBV28
J: TRBJ2-3
length: 19
D: TRBD2
CDR3: CASSPSRGLAGALTDTQYF
DNA: TGTGCCAGCAGCCCAAGCAGGGGCCTAGCGGGGGCTCTCACAGATACGCAGTATTTT

size: -
V: TRBV19
J: TRBJ1-2
length: 15
D: TRBD1
CDR3: CASRPRGGHNYGYTF
DNA: TGTGCCAGTAGGCCGAGAGGGGGCCATAACTATGGCTACACCTTC

size: -
V: TRBV27
J: TRBJ1-6
length: 16
D: -
CDR3: CASSLFGGRISAPLHF
DNA: TGTGCCAGCAGTTTATTTGGGGGCCGGATTTCTGCACCCCTCCACTTT

size: -
V: TRBV11-2
J: TRBJ2-7
length: 16
D: -
CDR3: CASSPRLSAVSYEQYF
DNA: TGTGCCAGCAGCCCGAGGTTGTCAGCCGTCTCCTACGAGCAGTACTTC

size: once
V: TRBV11-2
J: TRBJ2-5
length: 15
D: -
CDR3: CASSLSGGFGETQYF
DNA: TGTGCCAGCAGCTTATCTGGGGGGTTTGGAGAGACCCAGTACTTC

size: once
V: TRBV11-2
J: TRBJ1-1
length: 15
D: -
CDR3: CASSLSAGSGGEAFF
DNA: TGTGCCAGCAGCTTATCAGCGGGTTCCGGAGGTGAAGCTTTCTTT

size: -
V: TRBV6-6
J: TRBJ2-1
length: 14
D: TRBD2
CDR3: CASSPGTSTGEQFF
DNA: TGTGCCAGCAGCCCCGGGACTAGTACGGGTGAGCAGTTCTTC

size: -
V: TRBV5-1
J: TRBJ2-3
length: 15
D: TRBD1
CDR3: CASSERQGQGDTQYF
DNA: TGCGCCAGCAGCGAGAGACAGGGGCAGGGAGATACGCAGTATTTT

size: once
V: TRBV28
J: TRBJ2-7
length: 12
D: -
CDR3: CASSPRQAPGYF
DNA: TGTGCCAGCAGTCCCAGACAGGCGCCGGGGTACTTC

size: -
V: TRBV11-1
J: TRBJ1-1
length: 14
D: -
CDR3: CASSSEGMNTEAFF
DNA: TGTGCCAGCAGCAGCGAGGGCATGAACACTGAAGCTTTCTTT

size: -
V: TRBV28
J: TRBJ2-1
length: 12
D: -
CDR3: CASSLLGREQFF
DNA: TGTGCCAGCAGTTTATTGGGCAGAGAGCAGTTCTTC

size: -
V: TRBV28
J: TRBJ2-5
length: 15
D: TRBD1
CDR3: CASNEGQGNGETQYF
DNA: TGTGCCAGCAATGAGGGACAGGGAAACGGAGAGACCCAGTACTTC

size: -
V: TRBV5-1
J: TRBJ2-2
length: 13
D: -
CDR3: CASSLVTSGELFF
DNA: TGCGCCAGCAGCTTGGTAACTAGCGGGGAGCTGTTTTTT

size: -
V: TRBV19
J: TRBJ1-2
length: 12
D: -
CDR3: CASLSRLGGYTF
DNA: TGTGCCAGTTTGTCGCGGCTGGGCGGCTACACCTTC

size: -
V: TRBV5-6
J: TRBJ1-1
length: 15
D: -
CDR3: CASSFLDRTNTEAFF
DNA: TGTGCCAGCAGCTTTCTTGACAGGACAAACACTGAAGCTTTCTTT

size: -
V: TRBV6-5
J: TRBJ1-1
length: 13
D: -
CDR3: CASSRGENTEAFF
DNA: TGTGCCAGCTCTCGAGGGGAGAACACTGAAGCTTTCTTT

size: -
V: TRBV5-6
J: TRBJ1-2
length: 14
D: TRBD1
CDR3: CASSLEGGWYGYTF
DNA: TGTGCCAGCAGCTTGGAAGGGGGCTGGTATGGCTACACCTTC

size: once
V: TRBV10-3
J: TRBJ1-1
length: 11
D: -
CDR3: CATGPTTEAFF
DNA: TGTGCCACCGGGCCTACGACTGAAGCTTTCTTT

size: once
V: TRBV24-1
J: TRBJ2-1
length: 16
D: TRBD1
CDR3: CATSGRGTGAYNEQFF
DNA: TGTGCCACCAGTGGGAGGGGGACAGGGGCTTACAATGAGCAGTTCTTC

size: few
V: TRBV27
J: TRBJ1-6
length: 16
D: -
CDR3: CASSHYPGDWKSPLHF
DNA: TGTGCCAGCAGTCACTACCCGGGGGACTGGAAATCACCCCTCCACTTT

size: -
V: TRBV9
J: TRBJ2-3
length: 16
D: TRBD1
CDR3: CTKVINNFNRGDTQYF
DNA: TGTACTAAGGTGATTAATAATTTCAACAGGGGAGATACGCAGTATTTT

size: -
V: TRBV5-1
J: TRBJ2-1
length: 15
D: -
CDR3: CASSFGEGGHNEQFF
DNA: TGCGCCAGCAGCTTCGGTGAGGGTGGACACAATGAGCAGTTCTTC

size: -
V: TRBV6-5
J: TRBJ1-2
length: 15
D: -
CDR3: CASSYSSGTVDGYTF
DNA: TGTGCCAGCAGTTACTCATCCGGGACGGTCGACGGCTACACCTTC

size: few
V: TRBV28
J: TRBJ1-2
length: 13
D: -
CDR3: CASSPGEDYGYTF
DNA: TGTGCCAGCAGCCCCGGGGAAGACTATGGCTACACCTTC

size: -
V: TRBV6-5
J: TRBJ2-1
length: 13
D: -
CDR3: CASSYGLEREQFF
DNA: TGTGCCAGCAGTTATGGCCTAGAGCGTGAGCAGTTCTTC

size: -
V: TRBV28
J: TRBJ2-1
length: 13
D: TRBD2
CDR3: CASRAGVYNEQFF
DNA: TGTGCCAGCAGAGCGGGGGTATACAATGAGCAGTTCTTC

size: -
V: TRBV5-1
J: TRBJ1-1
length: 13
D: -
CDR3: CASSQGINTEAFF
DNA: TGCGCCAGCAGCCAGGGTATAAACACTGAAGCTTTCTTT

size: -
V: TRBV5-1
J: TRBJ2-7
length: 11
D: -
CDR3: CASRSGYEQYF
DNA: TGCGCCAGCCGTTCGGGATACGAGCAGTACTTC

size: -
V: TRBV12-3/TRBV12-4
J: TRBJ1-2
length: 13
D: TRBD1
CDR3: CASLRDRGHGYTF
DNA: TGTGCCAGCCTCCGGGACAGGGGTCATGGCTACACCTTC

size: -
V: TRBV5-5
J: TRBJ2-7
length: 15
D: -
CDR3: CASSSLGSASYEQYF
DNA: TGTGCCAGCAGCTCACTGGGGAGTGCCTCCTACGAGCAGTACTTC

size: -
V: TRBV20-1
J: TRBJ1-6
length: 13
D: TRBD1
CDR3: CSAIEGAGSPLHF
DNA: TGCAGTGCTATTGAGGGGGCTGGTTCACCCCTCCACTTT

size: few
V: TRBV10-1
J: TRBJ2-2
length: 15
D: TRBD2
CDR3: CASMAGGANTGELFF
DNA: TGCGCCAGCATGGCGGGGGGCGCCAACACCGGGGAGCTGTTTTTT

size: -
V: TRBV7-6
J: TRBJ2-4
length: 18
D: TRBD2
CDR3: CASSLTSLAVHTKNIQYF
DNA: TGTGCCAGCAGCCTCACCTCTCTAGCGGTTCATACCAAAAACATTCAGTACTTC

size: -
V: TRBV12-5
J: TRBJ1-1
length: 15
D: -
CDR3: CASGLVQGGTTEAFF
DNA: TGTGCTAGTGGTTTGGTACAAGGAGGGACCACTGAAGCTTTCTTT

size: -
V: TRBV28
J: TRBJ2-7
length: 15
D: TRBD1
CDR3: CASSPPDRVPYEQYF
DNA: TGTGCCAGCAGCCCACCCGACAGGGTTCCCTACGAGCAGTACTTC

size: -
V: TRBV2
J: TRBJ1-1
length: 13
D: -
CDR3: CASRTAEYPEAFF
DNA: TGTGCCAGCCGGACCGCCGAGTACCCTGAAGCTTTCTTT

size: -
V: TRBV3-1/TRBV3-2
J: TRBJ2-7
length: 14
D: -
CDR3: CASSQDVRPGEQYF
DNA: TGTGCCAGCAGCCAAGATGTCCGCCCGGGCGAGCAGTACTTC

size: -
V: TRBV9
J: TRBJ1-6
length: 15
D: -
CDR3: CASSAGSYANSPLHF
DNA: TGTGCCAGCAGCGCCGGGTCCTACGCGAATTCACCCCTCCACTTT

size: few
V: TRBV18
J: TRBJ2-2
length: 16
D: -
CDR3: CASSPPQGTNTGELFF
DNA: TGTGCCAGCTCACCACCGCAGGGGACGAACACCGGGGAGCTGTTTTTT

size: -
V: TRBV5-6
J: TRBJ1-4
length: 18
D: TRBD1
CDR3: CASSLRVYRGSTNEKLFF
DNA: TGTGCCAGCAGCTTGAGAGTCTACAGGGGTTCAACTAATGAAAAACTGTTTTTT

size: -
V: TRBV28
J: TRBJ1-5
length: 12
D: -
CDR3: CASSSGLRPQHF
DNA: TGTGCCAGCAGTTCGGGGCTAAGGCCCCAGCATTTT

size: -
V: TRBV28
J: TRBJ1-5
length: 15
D: -
CDR3: CASSLKPLRGQPQHF
DNA: TGTGCCAGCAGTTTAAAACCCTTAAGGGGACAGCCCCAGCATTTT

size: -
V: TRBV7-9
J: TRBJ1-4
length: 16
D: -
CDR3: CASSLASRTTNEKLFF
DNA: TGTGCCAGCAGCTTAGCCTCAAGGACAACTAATGAAAAACTGTTTTTT

size: once
V: TRBV12-3/TRBV12-4
J: TRBJ1-5
length: 13
D: -
CDR3: CASSLRSGGSQHF
DNA: TGTGCCAGCAGTTTAAGGTCGGGAGGTTCCCAGCATTTT